This T cell receptor beta chain was sequenced during a study of T cell responses to AZD1222 COVID-19 vaccine. Study-wide results and limits: The study reported that nearly half of spike-specific TCRs target unmutated variant regions. Mostly white British, mostly female donors; authors suggested clonal diversity may be underestimated. The span of vaccine-associated CD4 TCRs extended across spike, with dominance at 160-218 and 743-854.

About this clone: The antigen is undetermined.

The CDR3 has 13 amino acids. Trimming pared 3 bases from V and 1 base from J, leaving 10 bases between. Germline values: CDR1 GTSNPN, CDR2 SVGIG (reference sequence). TCRdb keeps only in-frame clones here, not all; method: immunoSEQ multiplex PCR. The table has about 190,000 clones, almost 95% seen once. The sequence came from an adult in good health. V and J are TRBV30 and TRBJ2-7; D gene ambiguous. This sample comprised peripheral blood, obtained on day 0 of AZD1222 vaccination. The CDR3 region is CAWRTLGSYEQYF. CDR3 bases: TGTGCCTGGAGGACTCTTGGTTCCTACGAGCAGTACTTC.